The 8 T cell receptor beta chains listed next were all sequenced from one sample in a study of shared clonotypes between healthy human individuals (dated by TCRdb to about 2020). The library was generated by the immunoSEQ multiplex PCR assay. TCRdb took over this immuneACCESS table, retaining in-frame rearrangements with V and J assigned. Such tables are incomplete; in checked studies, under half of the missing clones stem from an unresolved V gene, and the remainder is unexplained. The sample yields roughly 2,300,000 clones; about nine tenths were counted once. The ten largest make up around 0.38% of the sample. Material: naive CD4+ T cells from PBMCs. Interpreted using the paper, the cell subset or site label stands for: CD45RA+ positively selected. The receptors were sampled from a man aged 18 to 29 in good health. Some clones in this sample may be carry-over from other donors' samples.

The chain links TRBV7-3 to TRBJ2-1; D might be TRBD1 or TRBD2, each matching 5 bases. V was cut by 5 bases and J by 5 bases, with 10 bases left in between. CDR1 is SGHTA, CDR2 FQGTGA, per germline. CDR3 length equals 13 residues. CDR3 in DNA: TGTGCCAGCAGCCGGGACCCTAACAATGAGCAGTTCTTC. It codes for CASSRDPNNEQFF.

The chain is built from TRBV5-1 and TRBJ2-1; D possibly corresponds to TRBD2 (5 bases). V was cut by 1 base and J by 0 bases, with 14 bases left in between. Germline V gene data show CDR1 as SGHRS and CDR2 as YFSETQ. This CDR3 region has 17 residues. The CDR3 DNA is TGCGCCAGCAGCTTGCGTTTGGGGAGCGGCTCCTACAATGAGCAGTTCTTC. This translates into CASSLRLGSGSYNEQFF.

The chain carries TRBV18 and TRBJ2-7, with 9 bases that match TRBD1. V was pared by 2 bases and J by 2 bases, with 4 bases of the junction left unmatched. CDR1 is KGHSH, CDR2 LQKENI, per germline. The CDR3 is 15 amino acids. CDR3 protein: CASSPGGDRAYEQYF. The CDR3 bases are TGTGCCAGCTCACCAGGTGGGGACAGGGCCTACGAGCAGTACTTC.

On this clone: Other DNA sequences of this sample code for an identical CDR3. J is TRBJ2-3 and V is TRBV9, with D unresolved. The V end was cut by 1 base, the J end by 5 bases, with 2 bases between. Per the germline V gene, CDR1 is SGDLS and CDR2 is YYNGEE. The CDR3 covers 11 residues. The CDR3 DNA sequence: TGTGCCAGCAGCGTATTAGATACGCAGTATTTT. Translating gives CASSVLDTQYF. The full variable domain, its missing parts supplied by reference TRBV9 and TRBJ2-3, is DSGVTQTPKHLITATGQRVTLRCSPRSGDLSVYWYQQSLDQGLQFLIQYYNGEERAKGNILERFSAQQFPDLHSELNLSSLELGDSALYFCASSVLDTQYFGPGTRLTVL.

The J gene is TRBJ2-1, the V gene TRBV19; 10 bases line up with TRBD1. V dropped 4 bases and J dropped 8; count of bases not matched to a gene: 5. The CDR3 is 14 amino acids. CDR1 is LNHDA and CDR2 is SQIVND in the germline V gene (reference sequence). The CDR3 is CASSRGQGRDEQFF. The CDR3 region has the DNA TGTGCCAGTAGTAGGGGACAGGGGCGCGATGAGCAGTTCTTC.

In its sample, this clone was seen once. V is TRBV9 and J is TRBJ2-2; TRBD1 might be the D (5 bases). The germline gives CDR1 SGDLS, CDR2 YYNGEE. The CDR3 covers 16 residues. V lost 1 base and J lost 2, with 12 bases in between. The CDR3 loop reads CASSVQGSINTGELFF. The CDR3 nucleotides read TGTGCCAGCAGCGTACAGGGATCGATAAACACCGGGGAGCTGTTTTTT.

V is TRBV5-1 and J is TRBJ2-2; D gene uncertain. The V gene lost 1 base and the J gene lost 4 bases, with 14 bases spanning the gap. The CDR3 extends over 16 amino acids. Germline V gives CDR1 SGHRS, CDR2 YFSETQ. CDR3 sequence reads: CASSLFGLVATGELFF. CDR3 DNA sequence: TGCGCCAGCAGCTTGTTCGGGCTAGTGGCCACCGGGGAGCTGTTTTTT.

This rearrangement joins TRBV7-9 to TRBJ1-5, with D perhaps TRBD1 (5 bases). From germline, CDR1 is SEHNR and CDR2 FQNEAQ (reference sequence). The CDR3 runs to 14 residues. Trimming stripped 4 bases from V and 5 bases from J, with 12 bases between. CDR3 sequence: CASSSPTDYQPQHF. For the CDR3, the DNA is TGTGCCAGCAGCTCCCCGACAGATTATCAGCCCCAGCATTTT. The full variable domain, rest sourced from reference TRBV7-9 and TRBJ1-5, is DTGVSQNPRHKITKRGQNVTFRCDPISEHNRLYWYRQTLGQGPEFLTYFQNEAQLEKSRLLSDRFSAERPKGSFSTLEIQRTEQGDSAMYLCASSSPTDYQPQHFGDGTRLSIL.